These 14 T cell receptor beta chains originate from one sample sequenced in a study of identical twins. MiXCR, applied by TCRdb to the 5' RACE reads, yields one record per CDR3 protein. In the table there are 500,000 or so distinct CDR3 sequences, more than 13% of which are singletons. This same sample was also part of a study on yellow fever vaccine responses in identical twins.

The sequenced sample was CD4+ T cells sorted from blood. These receptors were collected from a woman younger than 30 in good health.

V is TRBV5-1 and J is TRBJ2-1; 7 nucleotides align to TRBD2. This CDR3 is 16 amino acids long. The V and J ends lost 0 bases and 4 bases, in that order; junction bases with no gene match: 7. From germline, CDR1 is SGHRS and CDR2 YFSETQ. The CDR3 nucleotides are TGCGCCAGCAGCTTGGCGGCGGGAGTAAGGTACAATGAGCAGTTCTTC. It codes for CASSLAAGVRYNEQFF.

This clonotype was observed a handful of times. This chain uses TRBV11-2 with TRBJ2-7, with D possibly called TRBD1 or TRBD2 (5 bases each). There are 16 residues in the CDR3. CDR1 is SGHAT, CDR2 FQNNGV, per germline. Between the trimmed V and J ends, which lost 7 bases and 0 bases, there was a span of 19 bases. The CDR3 DNA reads as TGTGCCAGCACCTCCGGGTCGGCAGGGAGCTCCTACGAGCAGTACTTC. Translated: CASTSGSAGSSYEQYF.

This clonotype has more than one count but fewer than ten. V is TRBV11-2 and J is TRBJ2-7; D is possibly TRBD1 (6 bases). Trimming took 1 base from V and 2 from J, leaving 18 bases between them. CDR3 length equals 17 residues. Germline loops: CDR1 SGHAT, CDR2 FQNNGV. Here the CDR3 reads CASSLGSTGTKTYEQYF. The CDR3 bases are TGTGCCAGCAGCTTAGGTTCAACCGGGACAAAGACCTACGAGCAGTACTTC. Supplemented by reference TRBV11-2 and TRBJ2-7, the full variable domain reads EAGVAQSPRYKIIEKRQSVAFWCNPISGHATLYWYQQILGQGPKLLIQFQNNGVVDDSQLPKDRFSAERLKGVDSTLKIQPAKLEDSAVYLCASSLGSTGTKTYEQYFGPGTRLTVT.

The sample holds many counts of this clonotype. This chain's CDR3 is CATSRTVQETQYF. CDR3 DNA sequence: TGTGCCACCAGCAGGACAGTACAAGAGACCCAGTACTTC. The chain carries TRBV15 and TRBJ2-5; D is perhaps TRBD1 (5 bases). Trimming cost V 3 bases and J 2 bases, with 7 bases left between them. Germline lookup yields CDR1 LNHNV and CDR2 YYDKDF (reference sequence). The CDR3 is 13 residues long. Drawing the rest from reference TRBV15 and TRBJ2-5, the complete variable domain is DAMVIQNPRYQVTQFGKPVTLSCSQTLNHNVMYWYQQKSSQAPKLLFHYYDKDFNNEADTPDNFQSRRPNTSFCFLDIRSPGLGDTAMYLCATSRTVQETQYFGPGTRLLVL.

There are a few counts of this clonotype. The gene calls are TRBV29-1 and TRBJ2-7; the match to TRBD1 covers 8 bases. The CDR3 loop spans 13 amino acids. J was trimmed by 7 bases and V by 3 bases; bases with no gene match: 8. Germline CDR1 reads SQVTM; CDR2 reads ANQGSEA. Written as DNA, the CDR3 is TGCAGCGTTGACGGGACAGGCCTTCGTGAGCAGTACTTC. The encoded protein is CSVDGTGLREQYF.

This clonotype occurred a few times. The chain links TRBV21-1 to TRBJ2-4; TRBD1, as called in the table, went unchecked against the DNA. TRBV21-1 corresponds to a pseudogene. The length of the CDR3 is 17 residues. For the CDR3, the DNA is TGTGCCAGCAGCACAAAGCGCGGGACCTGGGCCAAAAACATTCAGTACTTC. Protein sequence: CASSTKRGTWAKNIQYF.

The chain combines TRBV28 with TRBJ2-7, with D perhaps matching TRBD1 (6 bases). The germline V gene encodes CDR1 MDHEN and CDR2 SYDVKM. The V end lost 2 bases, the J end lost 2 bases, and 16 bases lay between the germline ends. This CDR3 comprises 16 residues. CDR3 nucleotides: TGTGCCAGCAGTTTAATCGGGCAGGGGCAAGCCTACGAGCAGTACTTC. Its protein product is CASSLIGQGQAYEQYF.

The chain joins TRBV11-3 to TRBJ2-1, with 7 bases aligning to TRBD2. Germline V gives CDR1 SGHNT, CDR2 YENEEA. V lost 3 bases to trimming and J lost 9 bases; unmatched junction nucleotides: 17. CDR3 length: 17 amino acids. The CDR3 loop reads CASSFMGGDLVTSEQFF. Here the CDR3 DNA reads TGTGCCAGCAGCTTTATGGGAGGGGATTTGGTAACGAGTGAGCAGTTCTTC.

This clonotype has more than one count but fewer than ten. V usage is TRBV6-1 and J usage is TRBJ1-5; D is possibly TRBD1 (6 bases). The CDR3 loop spans 15 amino acids. Germline-derived CDR1 and CDR2 are MNHNS and SASEGT. Trimming took 6 bases from V and 1 from J, leaving 13 bases between them. CDR3 protein: CASSPGHLSNQPQHF. The CDR3, as DNA: TGTGCCAGCAGCCCGGGACATTTAAGCAATCAGCCCCAGCATTTT.

This clonotype was picked up a small number of times. This chain links TRBV2 with TRBJ2-3; possible D gene TRBD2, 6 bases. The length of the CDR3 is 14 residues. From germline, CDR1 is SNHLY and CDR2 FYNNEI. Trimming cost V 5 bases and J 4 bases, with 13 bases left between them. The CDR3: CASSKTSPPDTQYF. CDR3 bases: TGTGCCAGCAGTAAAACTAGCCCCCCAGATACGCAGTATTTT.

This clonotype occurred many times. The J gene is TRBJ1-1, the V gene TRBV30, with D possibly matching TRBD1 (5 bases). Per the germline V gene, CDR1 is GTSNPN and CDR2 is SVGIG (reference sequence). Trimming stripped 0 bases from V and 1 base from J, with 15 bases between. The CDR3 is 16 amino acids. The CDR3 sequence is CAWSVRRQTSNTEAFF. Written as DNA, the CDR3 is TGTGCCTGGAGTGTACGAAGACAGACCTCGAACACTGAAGCTTTCTTT.

The chain recombines TRBV7-2 with TRBJ2-2; D not certain. The CDR3 loop spans 13 amino acids. Germline V gene sequence: CDR1 SGHTA, CDR2 FQGNSA. Trimming shortened V by 2 bases and J by 3 bases, and 4 bases separated the two germline ends. The DNA for the CDR3 is TGTGCCAGCAGCTTACAGTACACCGGGGAGCTGTTTTTT. Amino acid sequence: CASSLQYTGELFF.

This clonotype appeared a few times. The rearrangement links TRBV20-1 to TRBJ2-7; TRBD2 matches at 7 bases. Germline CDR1 reads DFQATT; CDR2 reads SNEGSKA (reference sequence). The CDR3 is 14 amino acids. Germline trimming cut 5 bases from V and 3 bases from J; bases unmatched to any gene: 10. The CDR3 loop is CSAYLAGNFYEQYF. CDR3 DNA: TGCAGTGCTTATTTAGCGGGTAACTTCTACGAGCAGTACTTC.

This clonotype was picked up many times. The chain uses TRBV20-1 and TRBJ2-1; D is perhaps TRBD2 (6 bases). Germline V gene data show CDR1 as DFQATT and CDR2 as SNEGSKA (reference sequence). The V end was cut by 1 base, the J end by 15 bases, with 10 bases between. The CDR3 runs 10 residues. CDR3 nucleotide sequence: TGCAGTGCTAGAGGCGGGACTCGGTTCTTC. Protein sequence: CSARGGTRFF.